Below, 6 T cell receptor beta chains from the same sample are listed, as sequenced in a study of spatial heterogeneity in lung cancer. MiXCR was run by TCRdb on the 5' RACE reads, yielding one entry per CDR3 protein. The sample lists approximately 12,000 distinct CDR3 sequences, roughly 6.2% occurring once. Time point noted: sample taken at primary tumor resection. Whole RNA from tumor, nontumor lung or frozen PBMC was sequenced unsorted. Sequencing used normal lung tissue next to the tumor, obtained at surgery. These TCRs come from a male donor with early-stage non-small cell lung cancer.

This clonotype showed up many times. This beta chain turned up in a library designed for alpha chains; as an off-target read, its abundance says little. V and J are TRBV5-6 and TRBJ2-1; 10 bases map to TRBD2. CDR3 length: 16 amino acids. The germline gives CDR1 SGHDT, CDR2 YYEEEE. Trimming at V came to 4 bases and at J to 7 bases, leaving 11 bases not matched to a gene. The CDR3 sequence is CASSPLAAGGLNEQFF. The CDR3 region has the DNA TGTGCCAGCAGCCCCCTAGCAGCGGGAGGGTTGAATGAGCAGTTCTTC.

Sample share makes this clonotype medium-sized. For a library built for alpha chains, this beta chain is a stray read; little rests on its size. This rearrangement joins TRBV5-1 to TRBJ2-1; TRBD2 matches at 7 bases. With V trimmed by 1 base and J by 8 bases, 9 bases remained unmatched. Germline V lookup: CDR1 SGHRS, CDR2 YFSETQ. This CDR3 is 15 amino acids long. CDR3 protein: CASSLSGRALDEQFF. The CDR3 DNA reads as TGCGCCAGCAGCTTGTCTGGGAGGGCCTTGGATGAGCAGTTCTTC.

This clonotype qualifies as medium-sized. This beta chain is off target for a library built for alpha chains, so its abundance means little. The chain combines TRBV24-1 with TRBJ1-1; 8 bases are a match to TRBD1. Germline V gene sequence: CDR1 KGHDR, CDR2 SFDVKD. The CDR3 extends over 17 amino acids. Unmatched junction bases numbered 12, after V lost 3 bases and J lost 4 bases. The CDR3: CATSDPGQVRDGTEAFF. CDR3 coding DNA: TGTGCCACCAGTGATCCGGGACAGGTGCGGGATGGCACTGAAGCTTTCTTT.

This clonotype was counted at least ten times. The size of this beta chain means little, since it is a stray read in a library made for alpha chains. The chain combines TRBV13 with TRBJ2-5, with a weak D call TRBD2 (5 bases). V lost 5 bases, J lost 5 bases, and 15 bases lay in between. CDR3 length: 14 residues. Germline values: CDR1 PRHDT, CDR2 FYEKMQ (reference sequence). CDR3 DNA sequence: TGTGCCAGCAGCCGCAATCCTCGCGGGGAGACCCAGTACTTC. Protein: CASSRNPRGETQYF.

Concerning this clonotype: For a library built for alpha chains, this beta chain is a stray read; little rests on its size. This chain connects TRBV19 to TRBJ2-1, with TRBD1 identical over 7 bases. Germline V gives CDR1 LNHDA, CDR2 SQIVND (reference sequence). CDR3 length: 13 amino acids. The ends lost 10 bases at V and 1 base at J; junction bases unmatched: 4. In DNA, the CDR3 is TGTGCCACCGCCAGGGGGTCCTACAATGAGCAGTTCTTC. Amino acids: CATARGSYNEQFF. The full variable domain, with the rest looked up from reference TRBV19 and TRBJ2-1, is DGGITQSPKYLFRKEGQNVTLSCEQNLNHDAMYWYRQDPGQGLRLIYYSQIVNDFQKGDIAEGYSVSREKKESFPLTVTSAQKNPTAFYLCATARGSYNEQFFGPGTRLTVL.

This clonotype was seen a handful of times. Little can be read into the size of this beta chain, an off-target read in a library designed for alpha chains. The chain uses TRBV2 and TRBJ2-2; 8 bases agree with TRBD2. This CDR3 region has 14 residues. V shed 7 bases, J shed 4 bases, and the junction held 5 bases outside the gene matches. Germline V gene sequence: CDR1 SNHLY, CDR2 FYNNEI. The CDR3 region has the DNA TGTGCCAGCACCCGAACTAGCGGCACCGGGGAGCTGTTTTTT. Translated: CASTRTSGTGELFF.